This T cell receptor beta chain was captured in a study of blood T cell repertoires in COVID-19. Study background: PBMCs, B-cell-depleted T cells, or T cells were the source of the cDNA or gDNA that made up the material.

Data came from immunoSEQ multiplex PCR; TCRdb stores just in-frame clones and leaves some out. This repertoire shows about 59,000 clones, around 70% found once; its top ten account for roughly 14%. V lost 4 bases, J lost 8 bases, and 17 bases lay in between. The CDR3 contains 15 residues. The germline gives CDR1 SEHNR, CDR2 FQNEAQ (reference sequence). The chain combines TRBV7-9 with TRBJ1-4; D is ambiguous. The TCR originated in a woman in her 70s with acute or convalescent COVID-19. The sample taken for sequencing was peripheral blood. The CDR3, as DNA: TGTGCCAGCAGCTCCACTTGGATCGGGGAGGAAAAACTGTTTTTT. Translated: CASSSTWIGEEKLFF.